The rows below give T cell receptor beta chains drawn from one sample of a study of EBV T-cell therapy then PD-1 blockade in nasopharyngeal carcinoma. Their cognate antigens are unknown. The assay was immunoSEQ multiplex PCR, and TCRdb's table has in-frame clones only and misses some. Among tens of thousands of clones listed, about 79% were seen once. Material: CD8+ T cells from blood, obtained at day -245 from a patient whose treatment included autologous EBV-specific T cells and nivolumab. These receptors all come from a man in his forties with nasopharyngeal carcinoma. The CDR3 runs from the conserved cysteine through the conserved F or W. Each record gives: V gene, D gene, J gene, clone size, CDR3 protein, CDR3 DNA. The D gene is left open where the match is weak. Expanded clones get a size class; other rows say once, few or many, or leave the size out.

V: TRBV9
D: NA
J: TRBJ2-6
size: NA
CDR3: CASSVDSGYGANVLTF
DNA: TGTGCCAGCAGCGTAGATTCTGGGTATGGGGCCAACGTCCTGACTTTC

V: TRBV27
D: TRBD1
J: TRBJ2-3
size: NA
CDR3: CASRTGADTQYF
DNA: TGTGCCAGCAGAACAGGGGCAGATACGCAGTATTTT

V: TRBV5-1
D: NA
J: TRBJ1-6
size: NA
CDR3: CASSLEGRANSPLHF
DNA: TGCGCCAGCAGCTTGGAAGGGAGGGCAAATTCACCCCTCCACTTT

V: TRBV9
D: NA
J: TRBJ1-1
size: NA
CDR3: CASSVAGARTEAFF
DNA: TGTGCCAGCAGCGTAGCGGGGGCGCGGACTGAAGCTTTCTTT

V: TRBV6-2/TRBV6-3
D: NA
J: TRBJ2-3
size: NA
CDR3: CASSYTGMTDTQYF
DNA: TGTGCCAGCAGTTACACGGGAATGACTGATACGCAGTATTTT

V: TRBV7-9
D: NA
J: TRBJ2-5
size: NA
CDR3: CASSLDDQGVHRETQYF
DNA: TGTGCCAGCAGCTTAGATGACCAGGGAGTCCATCGAGAGACCCAGTACTTC

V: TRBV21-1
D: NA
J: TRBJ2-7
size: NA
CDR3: CASSKRGGKMYEQYF
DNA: TGTGCCAGCAGCAAAAGAGGGGGTAAAATGTACGAGCAGTACTTC

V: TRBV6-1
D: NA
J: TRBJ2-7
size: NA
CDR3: CASSEMALVDLSYEQYF
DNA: TGTGCCAGCAGTGAAATGGCCCTTGTGGACTTATCCTACGAGCAGTACTTC

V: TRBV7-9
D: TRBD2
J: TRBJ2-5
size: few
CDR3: CASSILAGRETQYF
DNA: TGTGCCAGCAGCATCCTAGCGGGGAGGGAGACCCAGTACTTC

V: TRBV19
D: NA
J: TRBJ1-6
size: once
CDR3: CASNDLQGIGSPLHF
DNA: TGTGCCAGTAACGACCTACAGGGAATCGGTTCACCCCTCCACTTT

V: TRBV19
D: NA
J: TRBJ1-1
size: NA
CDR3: CASSISGGGTEAFF
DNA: TGTGCCAGTAGTATATCGGGGGGAGGCACTGAAGCTTTCTTT

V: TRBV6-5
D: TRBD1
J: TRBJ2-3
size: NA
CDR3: CASIRTGRSTDTQYF
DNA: TGTGCCAGCATACGGACAGGCCGAAGCACAGATACGCAGTATTTT

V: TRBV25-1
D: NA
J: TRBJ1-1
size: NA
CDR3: CASSRGGGTEAFF
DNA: TGTGCCAGCAGTAGGGGTGGGGGAACTGAAGCTTTCTTT

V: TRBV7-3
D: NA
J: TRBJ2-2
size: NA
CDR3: CASSYLSQGPGGGELFF
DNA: TGTGCCAGCTCATACTTATCGCAGGGCCCCGGGGGCGGGGAGCTGTTTTTT

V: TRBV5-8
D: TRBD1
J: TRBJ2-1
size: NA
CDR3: CASSITGGPGNEQFF
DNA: TGTGCCAGCAGTATAACAGGGGGCCCAGGGAATGAGCAGTTCTTC

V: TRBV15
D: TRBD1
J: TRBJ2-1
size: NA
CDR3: CATSRGQGSYNEQFF
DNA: TGTGCCACCAGCAGAGGACAGGGATCCTACAATGAGCAGTTCTTC

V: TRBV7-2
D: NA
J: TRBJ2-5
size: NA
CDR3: CASTSIGARGETQYF
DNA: TGTGCCAGCACCTCGATTGGGGCTAGGGGGGAGACCCAGTACTTC

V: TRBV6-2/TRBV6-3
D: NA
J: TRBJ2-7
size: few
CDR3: CASSRPGQADEQYF
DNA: TGTGCCAGCAGTCGGCCGGGGCAGGCGGACGAGCAGTACTTC

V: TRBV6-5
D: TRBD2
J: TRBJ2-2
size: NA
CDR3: CASSSTSGTTGELFF
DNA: TGTGCCAGCAGTTCGACTAGCGGAACCACCGGGGAGCTGTTTTTT

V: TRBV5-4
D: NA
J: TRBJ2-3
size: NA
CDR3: CASSLLVPGLSTDTQYF
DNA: TGTGCCAGCAGCTTGTTGGTACCGGGACTTAGCACAGATACGCAGTATTTT

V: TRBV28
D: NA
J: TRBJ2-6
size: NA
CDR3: CASSGGGSASGANVLTF
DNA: TGTGCCAGCTCGGGGGGCGGAAGCGCCTCTGGGGCCAACGTCCTGACTTTC